One sample yielded the 32 T cell receptor beta chains listed below, sequenced in a study of CD8 T cells in ankylosing spondylitis (dated by TCRdb to 2016 to 2017). Library prep was done by 5' RACE. The sequencing machine was an Illumina HiSeq 2500. TCRdb applied fastp at Q25 and MiXCR to the public reads, then kept only in-frame beta chains. When rows share a CDR3 protein, they turn into one entry using the most common DNA and genes. This sample comprises some 87,000 distinct CDR3 sequences, around 30% of them detected only once. Of the sample, around 60% falls within the top ten clones. The specimen sequenced was blood, either unsorted or a sorted T cell fraction (not recorded which). These receptor sequences come from a male donor with ankylosing spondylitis or in good health (not recorded which).

This clonotype was seen a single time. The chain joins TRBV11-2 to TRBJ2-1; 7 nucleotides line up with TRBD2. CDR3 length equals 16 residues. Germline V gene lookup returns CDR1 SGHAT and CDR2 FQNNGV. J gave up 0 bases and V 5 bases, and 7 bases lay outside the gene matches. The CDR3 region has the DNA TGTGCCAGCAGCACCCCAGCGGGACCCTCCTACAATGAGCAGTTCTTC. Its protein is CASSTPAGPSYNEQFF. Complete variable domain (other parts from reference TRBV11-2 and TRBJ2-1): EAGVAQSPRYKIIEKRQSVAFWCNPISGHATLYWYQQILGQGPKLLIQFQNNGVVDDSQLPKDRFSAERLKGVDSTLKIQPAKLEDSAVYLCASSTPAGPSYNEQFFGPGTRLTVL.

This chain connects TRBV10-3 to TRBJ1-1; no clear D. CDR3 length equals 12 residues. V was trimmed by 2 bases and J by 11 bases, leaving 12 bases between them. From germline, CDR1 is ENHRY and CDR2 SYGVKD. CDR3 region: CAISEQGTGAFF. The CDR3 region has the DNA TGTGCCATCAGTGAGCAAGGAACGGGGGCTTTCTTT.

V is TRBV25-1 and J is TRBJ2-5, with D maybe TRBD1 (6 bases). This CDR3 comprises 15 residues. Germline assignment: CDR1 MGHDK and CDR2 SYGVNS. V was shortened by 3 bases and J by 1 base, with 12 bases between the two germline ends. CDR3 nucleotides: TGTGCCAGCAGTGACCTACAGGGTGTCCAAGAGACCCAGTACTTC. This encodes CASSDLQGVQETQYF.

The J gene is TRBJ1-6, the V gene TRBV13; D is perhaps TRBD1 (5 bases). Germline CDR1 reads PRHDT; CDR2 reads FYEKMQ (reference sequence). The CDR3 runs 13 residues. Between the trimmed V and J ends, which lost 3 bases and 7 bases, there was a span of 7 bases. The CDR3 DNA reads as TGTGCCAGCAGCTTTTGGGGCAATTCACCCCTCCACTTT. Its translation: CASSFWGNSPLHF.

The V gene is TRBV5-1, the J gene TRBJ2-2; D remains ambiguous. The V gene lost 0 bases and the J gene lost 4 bases, with 10 bases spanning the gap. This CDR3 has 15 residues. The germline V gene encodes CDR1 SGHRS and CDR2 YFSETQ. The CDR3 region has the DNA TGCGCCAGCAGCTTGGATGCAGGTCGCACCGGGGAGCTGTTTTTT. This translates into CASSLDAGRTGELFF. Full variable domain (missing parts from reference TRBV5-1 and TRBJ2-2): KAGVTQTPRYLIKTRGQQVTLSCSPISGHRSVSWYQQTPGQGLQFLFEYFSETQRNKGNFPGRFSGRQFSNSRSEMNVSTLELGDSALYLCASSLDAGRTGELFFGEGSRLTVL.

This sequence joins TRBV2 and TRBJ1-1; D perhaps matches TRBD1 (5 bases). The CDR3 is 13 residues long. The V end was cut by 7 bases, the J end by 3 bases, with 12 bases between. Germline V gene data show CDR1 as SNHLY and CDR2 as FYNNEI. CDR3 region: CASTSRADTEAFF. CDR3 nucleotide sequence: TGTGCCAGCACGTCCAGGGCGGACACTGAAGCTTTCTTT.

This rearrangement joins TRBV29-1 to TRBJ2-3; D uncertain. The CDR3 contains 12 residues. The germline V gene has CDR1 SQVTM and CDR2 ANQGSEA. Trimming removed 4 bases from V and 6 bases from J, with 11 bases in between. CDR3 region: CSVGAQMDTQYF. Written as DNA, the CDR3 is TGCAGCGTTGGGGCCCAGATGGATACGCAGTATTTT.

This clonotype has more than one count but fewer than ten. The chain uses TRBV20-1 and TRBJ2-3; 7 bases are shared with TRBD2. This CDR3 spans 15 amino acids. Unmatched junction bases numbered 9, after V lost 6 bases and J lost 0 bases. Germline assignment: CDR1 DFQATT and CDR2 SNEGSKA (reference sequence). CDR3 DNA: TGCAGTGCCACGCGAGCGGGGACTAGCACAGATACGCAGTATTTT. This translates into CSATRAGTSTDTQYF.

This clonotype was counted only a few times. This chain joins TRBV29-1 and TRBJ1-1; 9 bases line up with TRBD1. Germline CDR1 is SQVTM and CDR2 is ANQGSEA. The length of the CDR3 is 14 residues. Trimming removed 6 bases from V and 1 base from J; junction bases left unmatched: 6. The CDR3 coding sequence is TGCAGCGTCGGGACAGGGCTTAAGAACACTGAAGCTTTCTTT. Its protein product is CSVGTGLKNTEAFF.

This clonotype turned up a few times. This chain links TRBV9 with TRBJ1-2; 9 positions agree with TRBD1. The germline CDR1 and CDR2 sequences are SGDLS and YYNGEE. V trimming: 3 bases; J trimming: 5 bases; junction bases outside the gene matches: 11. The CDR3 runs to 16 residues. CDR3 bases: TGTGCCAGCAGCGCCGGAGGAGGGGACAGGGAGTATGGCTACACCTTC. It yields the protein CASSAGGGDREYGYTF.

This clonotype was picked up a small number of times. The chain couples TRBV6-1 to TRBJ2-7, with TRBD1 identical over 8 bases. The CDR3 runs to 19 residues. V shed 2 bases, J shed 2 bases, and the junction held 17 bases outside the gene matches. Looked up from germline, CDR1 is MNHNS and CDR2 is SASEGT. CDR3 residues: CASSEFFSGGDIGAYEQYV. The CDR3 bases are TGTGCCAGCAGTGAATTTTTTTCAGGGGGCGACATTGGTGCCTACGAGCAGTACGTC.

In this sample, this clonotype turned up many times. The gene calls are TRBV12-3 or TRBV12-4 and TRBJ2-5, with D tentatively TRBD1 or TRBD2 (5 bases each). V lost 8 bases to trimming and J lost 4 bases, with 17 bases between them. This CDR3 has 14 amino acids. CDR3 nucleotide sequence: TGTGCCAGCGGGGACGGGGTGTTTCCAGAGACCCAGTACTTC. Protein product: CASGDGVFPETQYF.

V is TRBV24-1 and J is TRBJ1-6; D is uncertain. The CDR3 contains 13 residues. Looked up from germline, CDR1 is KGHDR and CDR2 is SFDVKD. Trimming removed 4 bases from V and 9 bases from J, with 9 bases in between. The CDR3 spells CATSEGWSSPLHF. The CDR3 bases are TGTGCCACCAGTGAAGGATGGTCTTCACCCCTCCACTTT.

The chain couples TRBV20-1 to TRBJ1-6; no clear D. Germline-derived CDR1 and CDR2 are DFQATT and SNEGSKA (reference sequence). Trimming pared 1 base from V and 8 bases from J, leaving 9 bases between. The CDR3 consists of 13 residues. CDR3 DNA: TGCAGTGCTAGAGTGGGTTGGGATTCACCCCTCCACTTT. Residues: CSARVGWDSPLHF.

Only a few counts were recorded for this clonotype. The rearrangement joins TRBV7-2 to TRBJ2-1; no reliable D call. The CDR3 contains 15 residues. Trimming removed 2 bases at V and 0 bases at J, with 8 bases between. Germline CDR1 and CDR2: SGHTA and FQGNSA. CDR3 loop: CASSLFGGSYNEQFF. The CDR3, as DNA: TGTGCCAGCAGCTTATTTGGCGGCTCCTACAATGAGCAGTTCTTC.

This clonotype has just a few counts. The chain combines TRBV7-9 with TRBJ1-5; weak D call: TRBD1 (5 bases). The CDR3 has 12 residues. Germline CDR1 and CDR2: SEHNR and FQNEAQ (reference sequence). V shed 5 bases and J shed 6 bases, with 8 bases lying between them. CDR3 loop: CASSNQGQPQHF. As DNA, the CDR3 is TGTGCCAGCAGCAATCAGGGTCAGCCCCAGCATTTT.

This clonotype came up a few times. This chain uses TRBV7-8 with TRBJ1-1, with 8 bases aligning to TRBD1. CDR1 is SGHVS and CDR2 is FQNEAQ in the germline V gene. The CDR3 has 14 amino acids. V lost 5 bases, J lost 3 bases, and 5 bases stayed unmatched. The CDR3 sequence is CASSQGQADTEAFF. CDR3 coding DNA: TGTGCCAGCAGCCAGGGACAGGCCGACACTGAAGCTTTCTTT.

This clonotype was seen a handful of times. The chain joins TRBV12-3 or TRBV12-4 to TRBJ1-6; 9 bases map to TRBD1. This CDR3 spans 15 amino acids. V was clipped by 5 bases and J by 9 bases; unmatched bases: 8. This chain's CDR3 is CASSRGGTGSSPLHF. DNA of the CDR3: TGTGCCAGCAGTCGAGGTGGGACAGGGAGTTCACCCCTCCACTTT.

This clonotype was recorded a few times. This chain joins TRBV19 and TRBJ2-7, with D possibly being TRBD1 (5 bases). The CDR3 runs 14 residues. Per germline, CDR1 LNHDA and CDR2 SQIVND (reference sequence). V was pared by 3 bases and J by 5 bases, with 14 bases between. The CDR3 sequence is CASSMDQGYHEQYF. The CDR3 bases are TGTGCCAGTAGTATGGACCAGGGTTACCACGAGCAGTACTTC. Looking up the rest from reference TRBV19 and TRBJ2-7 gives the full variable domain: DGGITQSPKYLFRKEGQNVTLSCEQNLNHDAMYWYRQDPGQGLRLIYYSQIVNDFQKGDIAEGYSVSREKKESFPLTVTSAQKNPTAFYLCASSMDQGYHEQYFGPGTRLTVT.

The chain recombines TRBV5-6 with TRBJ2-7; D possibly corresponds to TRBD1 (6 bases). Germline values: CDR1 SGHDT, CDR2 YYEEEE. V gave up 6 bases and J gave up 4 bases, with 14 bases separating them. This CDR3 comprises 13 residues. In DNA form, the CDR3 reads TGTGCCAGCACCCAGTTAGGGGGTTACGAGCAGTACTTC. Its translation: CASTQLGGYEQYF.

Only a few counts were recorded for this clonotype. At one end the junction does not follow the germline gene, possibly because of a read error. This chain joins TRBV7-7 and TRBJ2-5; D is possibly TRBD2 (5 bases). The CDR3 runs to 15 residues. Germline V gives CDR1 SSHAT, CDR2 FNYEAQ (reference sequence). In nucleotides, the CDR3 is TGTGCTAGCAGCTTAGTGGGTAGCGTAGGAGAGACCCAGTACTTC. Translation: CASSLVGSVGETQYF.

The V call is TRBV5-1, the J call TRBJ2-1; D possibly corresponds to TRBD2 (6 bases). This CDR3 is built from 15 residues. The V and J ends lost 2 bases and 5 bases respectively, with 14 bases between them. Germline-derived CDR1 and CDR2 are SGHRS and YFSETQ. CDR3 coding DNA: TGCGCCAGCAGCTTTCTATCTGGGGGGAACAATGAGCAGTTCTTC. It translates to CASSFLSGGNNEQFF.

The chain uses TRBV18 and TRBJ2-3; no clear D. Germline V CDR1 and CDR2: KGHSH, LQKENI. Trimming pared 3 bases from V and 2 bases from J, leaving 12 bases between. CDR3 size: 15 residues. CDR3 bases: TGTGCCAGCTCACCCCCTCTTGGGGACACAGATACGCAGTATTTT. Its translation is CASSPPLGDTDTQYF.

This clonotype has more than one count but fewer than ten. The rearrangement uses TRBV29-1 and TRBJ1-2, with TRBD1 identical over 7 bases. CDR1 is SQVTM, CDR2 ANQGSEA, per germline. Losses at the gene ends were 1 base for V and 6 bases for J; bases not matched to a gene: 5. This CDR3 is built from 13 residues. The CDR3 DNA is TGCAGCGTTGAAGTCACACAGGGGAATGGCTACACCTTC. Residues: CSVEVTQGNGYTF.

The gene calls are TRBV7-9 and TRBJ2-6; D not certain. With 3 bases removed from V and 2 bases from J, the gap between germline ends came to 8 bases. The CDR3 has 15 amino acids. The germline CDR1 and CDR2 sequences are SEHNR and FQNEAQ (reference sequence). The CDR3, as DNA: TGTGCCAGCAGCTTTCTAGAAACTGGGGCCAACGTCCTGACTTTC. It translates to CASSFLETGANVLTF.

The chain joins TRBV7-9 to TRBJ2-2; TRBD2 agrees at 9 bases. Trimming at V came to 3 bases and at J to 3 bases, leaving 2 bases not matched to a gene. The CDR3 is made up of 15 amino acids. Germline CDR1 SEHNR, CDR2 FQNEAQ (reference sequence). DNA of the CDR3: TGTGCCAGCAGCTTTAGCGGGAGCTACACCGGGGAGCTGTTTTTT. It encodes CASSFSGSYTGELFF.

The rearrangement joins TRBV5-1 to TRBJ2-3; D possibly corresponds to TRBD1 (6 bases). The V gene lost 2 bases and the J gene lost 0 bases, with 10 bases spanning the gap. The CDR3 has 15 residues. CDR1 is SGHRS and CDR2 is YFSETQ in the germline V gene. The CDR3 spells CASSLQGFSTDTQYF. The CDR3 DNA sequence: TGCGCCAGCAGCTTACAGGGTTTTAGCACAGATACGCAGTATTTT.

The chain couples TRBV5-1 to TRBJ2-5, with 7 bases matching TRBD2. This CDR3 is built from 15 residues. V lost 1 base to trimming and J lost 5 bases; unmatched junction nucleotides: 8. CDR1 and CDR2 from the germline V gene are SGHRS and YFSETQ. This CDR3 reads CASSLTGLGLETQYF. DNA for the CDR3: TGCGCCAGCAGCTTGACTGGACTAGGATTGGAGACCCAGTACTTC.

The chain combines TRBV7-8 with TRBJ2-7; D is unclear. There are 14 residues in the CDR3. The germline V gene has CDR1 SGHVS and CDR2 FQNEAQ. Between the trimmed V and J ends, which lost 2 bases and 3 bases, there was a span of 11 bases. Here the CDR3 DNA reads TGTGCCAGCAGCTTAAGTACGGCTCTCTACGAGCAGTACTTC. It encodes CASSLSTALYEQYF.

V is TRBV5-1 and J is TRBJ2-3; D may match TRBD1 or TRBD2 (8 bases each). Trimming shortened V by 7 bases and J by 13 bases, and 28 bases separated the two germline ends. Germline CDR1 and CDR2: SGHRS and YFSETQ. The CDR3 loop spans 15 amino acids. The CDR3 loop is CASRDRQPGLGSEYF. The DNA of the CDR3 is TGCGCCAGCCGGGACAGGCAACCGGGACTAGGGTCTGAGTATTTT.

In its sample, this clonotype was seen a few times. The chain combines TRBV20-1 with TRBJ2-2; D remains unclear. CDR1 is DFQATT and CDR2 is SNEGSKA in the germline V gene (reference sequence). The CDR3 has 15 residues. Trimming pared 0 bases from V and 4 bases from J, leaving 12 bases between. The CDR3 DNA reads as TGCAGTGCTAGAGATCGAGTTGGGCTCACCGGGGAGCTGTTTTTT. Translation gives CSARDRVGLTGELFF.

The rearrangement joins TRBV7-8 to TRBJ1-4; TRBD1 matches at 8 bases. This CDR3 spans 16 amino acids. V dropped 4 bases and J dropped 7; count of bases not matched to a gene: 11. Germline V lookup: CDR1 SGHVS, CDR2 FQNEAQ. In DNA, the CDR3 is TGTGCCAGCAGCTACGGACTCGACAGGGGTGGTGAAAAACTGTTTTTT. Residues: CASSYGLDRGGEKLFF. Full variable domain (outside the CDR3, taken from reference TRBV7-8 and TRBJ1-4): GAGVSQSPRYKVAKRGQDVALRCDPISGHVSLFWYQQALGQGPEFLTYFQNEAQLDKSGLPSDRFFAERPEGSVSTLKIQRTQQEDSAVYLCASSYGLDRGGEKLFFGSGTQLSVL.